Presented here are 18 T cell receptor beta chains from one specimen sequenced in a study of blood T cell repertoires in COVID-19. The table came from immunoSEQ multiplex PCR; TCRdb's copy has only in-frame clones and leaves some out. The repertoire holds more than 100,000 clones, 84% seen once, with roughly a sixth in the top ten. The sequencing input was peripheral blood. The receptors come from a woman of 80 years or more with acute or convalescent COVID-19.

V usage is TRBV14 and J usage is TRBJ1-3; D ambiguous. This CDR3 is built from 16 residues. The V end lost 0 bases, the J end lost 4 bases, and 13 bases lay between the germline ends. From germline, CDR1 is SGHDN and CDR2 FVKESK. CDR3 in amino acids: CASSQERPGSGNTIYF. The CDR3 DNA is TGTGCCAGCAGCCAAGAGAGACCGGGGTCAGGAAACACCATATATTTT. Full variable domain (missing parts from reference TRBV14 and TRBJ1-3): EAGVTQFPSHSVIEKGQTVTLRCDPISGHDNLYWYRRVMGKEIKFLLHFVKESKQDESGMPNNRFLAERTGGTYSTLKVQPAELEDSGVYFCASSQERPGSGNTIYFGEGSWLTVV.

CDR3 coding DNA: TGTGCCACCAGCTCGCGGGACAGAGCCTACGAGCAGTACTTC. Encoded protein: CATSSRDRAYEQYF. The chain joins TRBV15 to TRBJ2-7, with D possibly matching TRBD1 (7 bases). CDR1 is LNHNV, CDR2 YYDKDF, per germline (reference sequence). V was clipped by 5 bases and J by 2 bases, with 13 bases between them. There are 14 residues in the CDR3.

The chain employs TRBV7-9 and TRBJ2-7; 7 nucleotides match TRBD2. CDR3 length: 14 amino acids. The junction had 3 bases not matched to a gene; V was cut back by 2 bases and J by 2 bases. CDR1 SEHNR and CDR2 FQNEAQ come from the germline V gene (reference sequence). For the CDR3, the DNA is TGTGCCAGCAGCTTAAAAGCGGGGCCCTACGAGCAGTACTTC. Its translation is CASSLKAGPYEQYF.

V usage is TRBV21-1 and J usage is TRBJ1-5; TRBD1 was called by the table and not checked on the DNA. TRBV21-1 is listed as a pseudogene. This CDR3 spans 15 amino acids. This CDR3 is CASSKRQIQLAPQHF. Here the CDR3 DNA reads TGTGCCAGCAGCAAAAGACAGATCCAATTAGCGCCCCAGCATTTT.

J is TRBJ1-2 and V is TRBV20-1; D gene ambiguous. CDR3 length: 11 residues. Germline values: CDR1 DFQATT, CDR2 SNEGSKA (reference sequence). Trimming removed 6 bases at V and 6 bases at J, with 11 bases between. DNA for the CDR3: TGCAGTGCCCCGGTCGGGGATGGCTACACCTTC. Residues: CSAPVGDGYTF.

V is TRBV15 and J is TRBJ1-2, with 7 bases aligning to TRBD1. CDR1 LNHNV and CDR2 YYDKDF come from the germline V gene (reference sequence). CDR3 length: 16 residues. V gave up 0 bases and J gave up 4 bases; unmatched junction bases: 8. The CDR3 is CATSRDRGQALYGYTF. Here the CDR3 DNA reads TGTGCCACCAGCAGAGATCGAGGACAGGCTCTCTATGGCTACACCTTC.

This clone was found a few times. The V gene is TRBV7-2, the J gene TRBJ2-1, with 13 bases that match TRBD2. V dropped 5 bases and J dropped 8; count of bases not matched to a gene: 6. This CDR3 contains 15 residues. Germline V gene lookup returns CDR1 SGHTA and CDR2 FQGNSA. CDR3 protein: CASSPGLAGRYEQFF. In DNA, the CDR3 is TGTGCCAGCAGCCCGGGACTAGCGGGAAGGTATGAGCAGTTCTTC.

This chain uses TRBV5-4 with TRBJ1-2; 7 bases align to TRBD1. The ends lost 4 bases at V and 5 bases at J; junction bases unmatched: 11. The CDR3 runs 15 residues. Germline CDR1 reads SGHNT; CDR2 reads YYREEE (reference sequence). The chain's CDR3 is CASSDTGTVGYGYTF. The CDR3 bases are TGTGCCAGCAGCGATACCGGGACAGTTGGATATGGCTACACCTTC.

This sequence joins TRBV7-9 and TRBJ2-2; 13 nucleotides match TRBD2. CDR1 is SEHNR and CDR2 is FQNEAQ in the germline V gene (reference sequence). This CDR3 has 15 residues. The V gene end was trimmed by 5 bases and the J gene end by 6 bases; junction bases not matched to a gene: 3. The CDR3 nucleotides are TGTGCCAGCAGCCGACTAGCGGGAGGCCCCGGGGAGCTGTTTTTT. This encodes CASSRLAGGPGELFF.

V gene TRBV7-6 combines with J gene TRBJ1-5; tentative D call: TRBD1 (6 bases). Deletions cut 6 bases from V and 3 bases from J, with 12 bases between. Germline assignment: CDR1 SGHVS and CDR2 FNYEAQ. The CDR3 length is 14 residues. The CDR3 loop is CASRVNRVNQPQHF. The CDR3 DNA follows: TGTGCCAGCAGAGTTAACAGGGTCAATCAGCCCCAGCATTTT.

V is TRBV29-1 and J is TRBJ2-1; TRBD2 might be the D (7 bases). The CDR3 extends over 19 amino acids. CDR1 SQVTM and CDR2 ANQGSEA come from the germline V gene. Trimming pared 0 bases from V and 7 bases from J, leaving 28 bases between. The CDR3 region is CSVEDPEGLSSGGVNEQFF. CDR3 bases: TGCAGCGTTGAAGATCCAGAGGGGTTGTCATCGGGGGGCGTGAATGAGCAGTTCTTC.

This clone was recorded once. This rearrangement joins TRBV2 to TRBJ1-1; tentatively, D is TRBD1 (5 bases). V lost 6 bases and J 1 base, leaving 12 bases between the germline ends. The CDR3 is 14 amino acids. The germline V gene has CDR1 SNHLY and CDR2 FYNNEI. Here the CDR3 reads CASRGTSQNTEAFF. The DNA of the CDR3 is TGTGCCAGCAGGGGGACTTCCCAGAACACTGAAGCTTTCTTT. The complete variable domain, with remaining parts taken from reference TRBV2 and TRBJ1-1, reads EPEVTQTPSHQVTQMGQEVILRCVPISNHLYFYWYRQILGQKVEFLVSFYNNEISEKSEIFDDQFSVERPDGSNFTLKIRSTKLEDSAMYFCASRGTSQNTEAFFGQGTRLTVV.

The chain recombines TRBV9 with TRBJ2-1; D gene uncertain. V was clipped by 4 bases and J by 0 bases, with 11 bases between them. CDR1 and CDR2 (germline): SGDLS, YYNGEE. This CDR3 has 15 amino acids. For the CDR3, the DNA is TGTGCCAGCAGCTCTACAGAAAGCTCCTACAATGAGCAGTTCTTC. Translated: CASSSTESSYNEQFF.

The CDR3 loop is CASSLVPRVSGEKLFF. CDR3 bases: TGTGCCAGCAGCTTAGTCCCCAGGGTTTCTGGTGAAAAACTGTTTTTT. The rearrangement uses TRBV7-9 and TRBJ1-4; TRBD1 is a possible D gene (5 bases). Trimming removed 1 base from V and 7 bases from J, with 16 bases in between. CDR1 SEHNR and CDR2 FQNEAQ come from the germline V gene (reference sequence). The CDR3 runs to 16 residues.

The chain has TRBV4-3 and TRBJ2-2, with 11 bases identical to TRBD2. V lost 2 bases, J lost 6 bases, and 8 bases stayed unmatched. CDR1 and CDR2 (germline): LGHNA, YSLEER. The CDR3 is 17 residues long. CDR3 nucleotides: TGCGCCAGCAGCCAATACCTTAGCGGGGGGGCTTCCGGGGAGCTGTTTTTT. This sequence encodes CASSQYLSGGASGELFF.

In this sample, this clone turned up once. V usage is TRBV2 and J usage is TRBJ1-4; D remains ambiguous. This CDR3 contains 13 residues. Trimming took off 8 bases at V and 7 bases at J, with 14 bases between the two ends. Germline V CDR1 and CDR2: SNHLY, FYNNEI. This chain's CDR3 is CASSYTPREKLFF. CDR3 nucleotides: TGTGCCAGCTCTTACACCCCCCGTGAAAAACTGTTTTTT.

This chain connects TRBV4-1 to TRBJ1-4; 8 bases line up with TRBD1. With V trimmed by 4 bases and J by 2 bases, 6 bases remained unmatched. The CDR3 has 16 residues. Germline V gene lookup returns CDR1 MGHRA and CDR2 YSYEKL. CDR3 nucleotide sequence: TGCGCCAGCAGCCCGAACAGGGGGACGACTAATGAAAAACTGTTTTTT. As protein: CASSPNRGTTNEKLFF.

CDR3 DNA sequence: TGTGCCAGCAGCTCCGGGACAGGGGACAGTTTTTCCTACGAGCAGTACTTC. It yields the protein CASSSGTGDSFSYEQYF. The chain is built from TRBV5-6 and TRBJ2-7; 10 bases fit TRBD1. From germline, CDR1 is SGHDT and CDR2 YYEEEE. CDR3 size: 17 residues. Germline trimming cut 3 bases from V and 1 base from J; bases unmatched to any gene: 10.